This TCR beta chain originates from a study of cytotoxic CD8 clonotypes in ibrutinib-treated CLL. This clone was counted a single time. The antigen is unknown. This CDR3 is 15 amino acids long. V trimming: 3 bases; J trimming: 8 bases; junction bases outside the gene matches: 5. The germline CDR1 and CDR2 sequences are LGHNA and YNFKEQ. Sequenced by immunoSEQ multiplex PCR; TCRdb stores in-frame clones only, minus some. The sample comprises about 130,000 clones, approximately 80% of which are singletons, and 10% to 15% rests with the top ten. General study results and limits: Rising at ibrutinib response, clonality subsequently fell back toward baseline at progression. Stable or contracted on treatment, public clonotypes were also uncommon.

The TCR originated in a human donor with chronic lymphocytic leukemia. This specimen was PBMCs, taken after 12 months of ibrutinib treatment. V and J are TRBV4-2 and TRBJ1-4, with TRBD1 matching over 11 bases. CDR3 DNA sequence: TGTGCCAGCAGCCAGTCCGGGACAGGGGGGGAAAAACTGTTTTTT. Protein: CASSQSGTGGEKLFF.